This TCR beta chain was sequenced in a study of T cell responses to AZD1222 COVID-19 vaccine. Across the whole study: Researchers grouped second doses given at about 4 or about 12 weeks into one pool. Study results and caveats: Donors were mostly white British, more females; clonal diversity possibly underestimated. Unmutated variant regions reportedly attract nearly half of all spike-specific TCRs.

Germline lookup yields CDR1 SNHLY and CDR2 FYNNEI. The V end lost 8 bases, the J end lost 10 bases, and 18 bases lay between the germline ends. The CDR3 is made up of 14 amino acids. As concerns this clone: What it binds is unknown.

Method: immunoSEQ multiplex PCR; TCRdb's copy keeps in-frame clones and lacks some. The table lists approximately 120,000 clones, 75% to 90% of them singletons. The V call is TRBV2, the J call TRBJ1-6; a possible D gene is TRBD1 (5 bases). Material: peripheral blood, obtained on day 0 of AZD1222 vaccination. The TCR originated in an adult in good health. CDR3 in amino acids: CASYRGVGRSPLHF. As DNA, the CDR3 is TGTGCCAGCTATCGGGGGGTTGGTAGATCACCCCTCCACTTT.